This T cell receptor beta chain was captured in a study of human T cells and chemical hapten exposure. Whole-study context: Scalp application of diphenylcyclopropenone was performed weekly in patients across the entire roughly 25-week study.

Study findings and constraints: Unchanged with DPC sensitization were TCRs above 1 in 1000 frequency.

Separate cDNA molecules received unique molecular identifiers, which the library attached to them. Each CDR3 protein is one row after TCRdb ran MiXCR on the RACE reads. The table shows under 300,000 distinct CDR3 sequences, with about 9.4% occurring only once. Time point specified: pre-sensitization, week 0. As for treatment: therapeutic diphenylcyclopropenone sensitization with weekly scalp DPC. The authors' total RNA extraction used unfractionated whole blood. Per germline, CDR1 SGHTA and CDR2 FQGNSA. V trimming: 5 bases; J trimming: 2 bases; junction bases outside the gene matches: 8. This CDR3 spans 16 amino acids. This clonotype was seen more than once but under ten times. Its cognate antigen is unknown.

The material was whole blood, obtained in connection with sensitization to the hapten diphenylcyclopropenone (DPC). The chain carries TRBV7-2 and TRBJ2-2; 7 nucleotides line up with TRBD2. The clonotype was recovered from a woman aged 40 to 50 with alopecia areata. Some clones in this sample may be carry-over from other donors' samples. The CDR3 coding sequence is TGTGCCAGCAGCCTTTTGCCGGGAGGTAACACCGGGGAGCTGTTTTTT. It translates to CASSLLPGGNTGELFF. The full variable domain, completed using reference TRBV7-2 and TRBJ2-2, is GAGVSQSPSNKVTEKGKDVELRCDPISGHTALYWYRQSLGQGLEFLIYFQGNSAPDKSGLPSDRFSAERTGGSVSTLTIQRTQQEDSAVYLCASSLLPGGNTGELFFGEGSRLTVL.